Below, 5 T cell receptor beta chains from the same sample are listed, as sequenced in a study of low-dose radiotherapy and immunotherapy resistance in tumors. Priming of first-strand cDNA relied on TRAV- and TRBV-specific primers (covering alpha and beta chains). The PCR that amplified TCRs ran for around 21 cycles, relying on a constant-region primer and a V-primer adapter. TCRdb re-derived calls from the reads in MiXCR, one entry per CDR3 protein. The repertoire consists of some 40,000 distinct CDR3 sequences, with about 20% occurring once and the leading ten covering 9.2%. The time point was: after trial treatment. The treatment: LDRT plus nivolumab, ipilimumab, low-dose cyclophosphamide and aspirin (RACIN trial). The sample here was PBMCs, taken after low-dose radiotherapy plus immunotherapy. These receptors all come from a female donor with ovarian cancer.

V gene TRBV28 combines with J gene TRBJ2-1; D gene uncertain. This CDR3 has 14 amino acids. Per germline, CDR1 MDHEN and CDR2 SYDVKM. Trimming removed 6 bases at V and 5 bases at J, with 14 bases between. As DNA, the CDR3 is TGTGCCAGCAGCGAAATAGGGCCGGACAATGAGCAGTTCTTC. Translation: CASSEIGPDNEQFF.

This clonotype came up many times. The rearrangement links TRBV28 to TRBJ2-7; 8 bases match TRBD1. Germline V gene lookup returns CDR1 MDHEN and CDR2 SYDVKM. V dropped 6 bases and J dropped 1; count of bases not matched to a gene: 5. The CDR3 has 14 amino acids. The CDR3 DNA follows: TGTGCCAGCAGACCACAGGGGGGTTCCTACGAGCAGTACTTC. Translated, it gives CASRPQGGSYEQYF.

V is TRBV15 and J is TRBJ2-3, with 8 bases that match TRBD1. Germline V lookup: CDR1 LNHNV, CDR2 YYDKDF (reference sequence). The J segment lost 6 bases and the V segment lost 0 bases, leaving 11 bases of the junction unmatched. The CDR3 is made up of 17 amino acids. For the CDR3, the DNA is TGTGCCACCAGCAGAGATTTGGCAGGGGGCGCGTCCGATACGCAGTATTTT. Its translation: CATSRDLAGGASDTQYF. The whole variable domain, filled in from reference TRBV15 and TRBJ2-3, reads DAMVIQNPRYQVTQFGKPVTLSCSQTLNHNVMYWYQQKSSQAPKLLFHYYDKDFNNEADTPDNFQSRRPNTSFCFLDIRSPGLGDTAMYLCATSRDLAGGASDTQYFGPGTRLTVL.

This clonotype was detected many times. The V gene is TRBV24-1, the J gene TRBJ2-1; D remains ambiguous. V lost 6 bases and J lost 5, with 4 bases in between. The CDR3 length is 11 residues. Per the germline V gene, CDR1 is KGHDR and CDR2 is SFDVKD. CDR3 in amino acids: CATSLNNEQFF. The CDR3 DNA reads TGTGCCACCAGTTTAAACAATGAGCAGTTCTTC.

Note on this clonotype: Since a far larger clone is one base different, this is likely a read error. This rearrangement joins TRBV10-3 to TRBJ2-3; unclear D gene. Germline CDR1 and CDR2: ENHRY and SYGVKD. Trimming removed 4 bases from V and 4 bases from J, with 6 bases in between. The CDR3 is 12 residues long. CDR3 DNA: TGTGCCATCAGTGGACTGGCAGATACGCAGTATTTT. Translating it yields CAISGLADTQYF.